This entry lists 10 T cell receptor beta chains sequenced from one sample in a study of shared clonotypes between healthy human individuals. Sequenced by immunoSEQ multiplex PCR; TCRdb stores in-frame clones only, minus some. Among hundreds of thousands of clones listed, 92% were seen once. Terminally differentiated effector memory CD45RA+ cells were excluded by CCR7 positive selection of CD45RO-negative cells. The sequenced sample consisted of naive CD8+ T cells sorted from blood. Receptors were obtained from a man aged 25-45 years in good health.

The V call is TRBV29-1, the J call TRBJ2-1, with 9 bases lining up with TRBD2. Per the germline V gene, CDR1 is SQVTM and CDR2 is ANQGSEA. The V and J ends lost 0 bases and 8 bases, in that order; junction bases with no gene match: 11. The CDR3 has 16 residues. The CDR3 reads CSVEDLFSGRGDEQFF. The CDR3 DNA sequence: TGCAGCGTTGAAGATCTTTTTAGCGGGAGAGGTGATGAGCAGTTCTTC.

J is TRBJ2-3 and V is TRBV9; 9 nucleotides match TRBD2. CDR1 and CDR2 (germline): SGDLS, YYNGEE. V was pared by 4 bases and J by 0 bases, with 18 bases of the junction left unmatched. The CDR3 covers 20 residues. CDR3 sequence (DNA): TGTGCCAGCAGCCATCCGGGACTAGCTATTGGTAAATATAGCACAGATACGCAGTATTTT. It encodes CASSHPGLAIGKYSTDTQYF.

This clone was recorded only once. The chain couples TRBV2 to TRBJ2-7; 7 nucleotides match TRBD2. Germline CDR1 reads SNHLY; CDR2 reads FYNNEI. The CDR3 totals 15 residues. The V and J ends lost 5 bases and 0 bases, in that order; junction bases with no gene match: 7. CDR3 in amino acids: CASSKSGGGSYEQYF. For the CDR3, the DNA is TGTGCCAGCAGTAAGTCGGGGGGAGGCTCCTACGAGCAGTACTTC.

The rearrangement uses TRBV27 and TRBJ2-2; 10 bases line up with TRBD2. The germline CDR1 and CDR2 sequences are MNHEY and SMNVEV (reference sequence). The CDR3 loop spans 18 amino acids. With 2 bases clipped from V and 7 bases from J, the junction kept 13 bases outside the gene matches. In DNA form, the CDR3 reads TGTGCCAGCAGTTTACGTACTAGCGGGACTGGGTTCGGCGGGGAGCTGTTTTTT. Its protein is CASSLRTSGTGFGGELFF.

This sequence joins TRBV27 and TRBJ2-3, with 7 bases aligning to TRBD2. V dropped 4 bases and J dropped 0; count of bases not matched to a gene: 4. CDR1 and CDR2 (germline): MNHEY, SMNVEV (reference sequence). CDR3 length: 15 amino acids. The CDR3 region has the DNA TGTGCCAGCAGTTATCTAGCGGATAGCACAGATACGCAGTATTTT. This sequence encodes CASSYLADSTDTQYF.

The chain is built from TRBV5-5 and TRBJ2-3, with D unclear. The CDR3 length is 18 residues. Trimming removed 7 bases at V and 0 bases at J, with 24 bases between. Germline-derived CDR1 and CDR2 are SGHKS and YYEKEE (reference sequence). CDR3 sequence (DNA): TGTGCCAGCGCCCTGTTGTGGTCCGGGTCCCCTAGCACAGATACGCAGTATTTT. It codes for CASALLWSGSPSTDTQYF.

The rearrangement uses TRBV4-2 and TRBJ2-7; 8 bases match TRBD2. Trimming cost V 5 bases and J 4 bases; bases outside gene matches: 10. The length of the CDR3 is 15 residues. Germline CDR1 LGHNA, CDR2 YNFKEQ. The CDR3 bases are TGTGCCAGCAGCGCCCCGGGACTAGAGAATTACGAGCAGTACTTC. It translates to CASSAPGLENYEQYF.

V usage is TRBV19 and J usage is TRBJ2-7; 8 bases map to TRBD1. This CDR3 comprises 18 residues. Germline V gives CDR1 LNHDA, CDR2 SQIVND (reference sequence). V trimming: 4 bases; J trimming: 3 bases; junction bases outside the gene matches: 17. The CDR3 DNA reads TGTGCCAGTAGTAGAAGCATCGGTGGACAGGGAAAAAACTACGAGCAGTACTTC. The encoded protein is CASSRSIGGQGKNYEQYF. The variable domain in full, completed from reference TRBV19 and TRBJ2-7, reads DGGITQSPKYLFRKEGQNVTLSCEQNLNHDAMYWYRQDPGQGLRLIYYSQIVNDFQKGDIAEGYSVSREKKESFPLTVTSAQKNPTAFYLCASSRSIGGQGKNYEQYFGPGTRLTVT.

The gene calls are TRBV6-1 and TRBJ2-3, with 8 bases matching TRBD2. The CDR3 is 15 amino acids. Germline trimming cut 6 bases from V and 2 bases from J; bases unmatched to any gene: 7. Germline CDR1 is MNHNS and CDR2 is SASEGT. The CDR3: CASRLVAGYTDTQYF. CDR3 in DNA: TGTGCCAGCAGATTGGTAGCGGGATACACAGATACGCAGTATTTT.

This chain connects TRBV29-1 to TRBJ2-1, with TRBD2 matching over 11 bases. With 4 bases clipped from V and 5 bases from J, the junction kept 10 bases outside the gene matches. CDR3 length: 16 residues. Germline V gene data show CDR1 as SQVTM and CDR2 as ANQGSEA. The CDR3 DNA is TGCAGCGTTGTGGTTAGCGGGAGGGCCATGAACAATGAGCAGTTCTTC. Translated: CSVVVSGRAMNNEQFF.